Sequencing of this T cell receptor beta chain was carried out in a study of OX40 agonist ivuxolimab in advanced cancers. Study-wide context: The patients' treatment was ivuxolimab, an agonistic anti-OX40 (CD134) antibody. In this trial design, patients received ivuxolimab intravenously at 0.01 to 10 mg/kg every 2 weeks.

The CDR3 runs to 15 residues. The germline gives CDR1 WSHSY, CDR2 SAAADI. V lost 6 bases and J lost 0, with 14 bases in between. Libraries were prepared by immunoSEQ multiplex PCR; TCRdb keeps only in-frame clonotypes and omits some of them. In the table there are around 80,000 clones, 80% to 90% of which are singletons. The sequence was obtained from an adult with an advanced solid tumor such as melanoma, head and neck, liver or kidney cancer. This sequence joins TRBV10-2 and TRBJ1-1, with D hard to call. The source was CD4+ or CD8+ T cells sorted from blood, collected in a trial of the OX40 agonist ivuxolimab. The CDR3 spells CASRIKGSMNTEAFF. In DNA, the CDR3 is TGCGCCAGCAGGATTAAAGGTTCGATGAACACTGAAGCTTTCTTT.